One sample yielded the 32 T cell receptor beta chains listed below, sequenced in a study of blood T cells in healthy people across ages. Through a sample-barcoded 5' primer and a J-beta primer mix, a second PCR was run for roughly 6 to 11 cycles. TCRdb itself ran the 5' RACE reads through MiXCR, one entry per CDR3 protein. The sample consists of some 1.5 million distinct CDR3 sequences, 28% of them appearing once. The material sequenced was blood. These receptor sequences come from a woman younger than 45 in good health.

This clonotype appeared a few times. A much larger clone differs from this one at a single base, so this may be a read error. CDR3 protein: CASSLGVTAMQYF. The CDR3 bases are TGTGCCAGCAGTTTGGGGGTTACGGCTATGCAGTATTTT. This chain links TRBV27 with TRBJ2-3; the D gene could be TRBD1 or TRBD2 (5 bases each). Trimming left V 3 bases short and J 11 bases short, with 15 bases between. CDR1 is MNHEY, CDR2 SMNVEV, per germline (reference sequence). The length of the CDR3 is 13 residues.

This clonotype was detected ten times or more. The junction does not match germline at one end; this may be a read error. This chain connects TRBV5-1 to TRBJ2-5; D gene uncertain. This CDR3 contains 13 residues. From germline, CDR1 is SGHRS and CDR2 YFSETQ. The CDR3: CASSLGDVETQYF. As DNA, the CDR3 is TGCGCCAGCAGTTTGGGTGACGTGGAGACCCAGTACTTC.

Only a few counts were recorded for this clonotype. The V and J genes are TRBV30 and TRBJ2-1; D remains unclear. CDR1 GTSNPN and CDR2 SVGIG come from the germline V gene (reference sequence). Trimming stripped 2 bases from V and 10 bases from J, with 9 bases between. The length of the CDR3 is 11 residues. Written as DNA, the CDR3 is TGTGCCTGGAGTCTCACCTACGAGCAGTTCTTC. It codes for CAWSLTYEQFF.

The V and J genes are TRBV3-1 and TRBJ2-3, with 14 bases identical to TRBD2. Germline-derived CDR1 and CDR2 are LGHDT and YNNKEL (reference sequence). The CDR3 sequence is 17 residues long. After removal of 8 bases from V and 0 bases from J, the junction contained 7 bases not matched to a gene. CDR3 loop: CASRRTSGGLSTDTQYF. The CDR3 coding sequence is TGTGCCAGCCGAAGGACTAGCGGGGGGCTTAGCACAGATACGCAGTATTTT.

This clonotype was seen repeatedly, ten times or more. The gene calls are TRBV24-1 and TRBJ2-7; 10 nucleotides agree with TRBD1. The CDR3 spans 15 residues. The germline V gene has CDR1 KGHDR and CDR2 SFDVKD. Losses at the gene ends were 3 bases for V and 5 bases for J; bases not matched to a gene: 6. CDR3 loop: CATSDPGQGSHEQYF. The CDR3, as DNA: TGTGCCACCAGTGATCCGGGACAGGGGTCCCACGAGCAGTACTTC.

V is TRBV4-1 and J is TRBJ1-4, with 7 bases fitting TRBD1. Germline CDR1 and CDR2: MGHRA and YSYEKL. After removal of 3 bases from V and 5 bases from J, the junction contained 6 bases not matched to a gene. The CDR3 extends over 15 amino acids. This CDR3 reads CASSQTGLTNEKLFF. The CDR3 bases are TGCGCCAGCAGCCAGACAGGGTTGACCAATGAAAAACTGTTTTTT.

This clonotype occurred once. The CDR3 reads CSARALGGGPSYNEQFF. The CDR3 DNA reads TGCAGTGCTAGAGCTCTGGGGGGGGGCCCCTCCTACAATGAGCAGTTCTTC. The chain couples TRBV20-1 to TRBJ2-1, with D possibly TRBD2 on 7 matching bases. This CDR3 contains 17 residues. Germline CDR1 reads DFQATT; CDR2 reads SNEGSKA (reference sequence). V was shortened by 1 base and J by 0 bases, with 16 bases between the two germline ends.

In regard to this clonotype: At one of its ends the junction is not consistent with the germline gene, which may arise from a read error. The chain couples TRBV10-3 to TRBJ2-1, with TRBD2 identical over 7 bases. CDR1 is ENHRY and CDR2 is SYGVKD in the germline V gene. The CDR3 covers 17 residues. CDR3 protein: CAVSQSPLSGLDNGQFF. The CDR3 DNA sequence: TGTGCCGTCAGTCAGTCTCCTCTTAGCGGGTTGGACAATGGGCAGTTCTTC.

A few counts support this clonotype. DNA of the CDR3: TGTGCCAGCAGCTTGATAACGGAGACCCAGTACTTC. Its protein is CASSLITETQYF. The rearrangement uses TRBV5-6 and TRBJ2-5; D ambiguous. The CDR3 runs 12 residues. Germline V gene data show CDR1 as SGHDT and CDR2 as YYEEEE. V was cut by 1 base and J by 5 bases, with 6 bases left in between.

The CDR3 reads CSAGHGSNQPQHF. The DNA for the CDR3 is TGCAGTGCTGGCCACGGGAGCAATCAGCCCCAGCATTTT. The genes are TRBV20-1 and TRBJ1-5; D gene unclear. Germline V lookup: CDR1 DFQATT, CDR2 SNEGSKA (reference sequence). The CDR3 covers 13 residues. The germline V and J ends were trimmed by 5 bases and 1 base, with 9 bases remaining between them.

This clonotype has just a few counts. The chain couples TRBV6-6 to TRBJ1-1; D gene uncertain. Trimming cost V 4 bases and J 4 bases, with 13 bases left between them. The CDR3 sequence is 14 residues long. Per the germline V gene, CDR1 is MNHNY and CDR2 is SVGAGI (reference sequence). CDR3 region: CASSFYQTSTEAFF. As DNA, the CDR3 is TGTGCCAGCAGTTTCTACCAAACAAGCACTGAAGCTTTCTTT.

Many counts were recorded for this clonotype. The V and J genes are TRBV24-1 and TRBJ2-5; 7 nucleotides align to TRBD1. Trimming cost V 2 bases and J 3 bases; bases outside gene matches: 5. Germline loops: CDR1 KGHDR, CDR2 SFDVKD. CDR3 size: 15 residues. CDR3 nucleotide sequence: TGTGCCACCAGTGATTCCGGGACAGCAAAAGAGACCCAGTACTTC. Translating it yields CATSDSGTAKETQYF.

The V and J genes are TRBV7-2 and TRBJ1-1; D perhaps matches TRBD1 (5 bases). The CDR3 is made up of 11 amino acids. Germline-derived CDR1 and CDR2 are SGHTA and FQGNSA. Deletions cut 5 bases from V and 13 bases from J, with 14 bases between. CDR3 in amino acids: CASSIQVGGFF. DNA of the CDR3: TGTGCCAGCAGCATACAGGTCGGGGGTTTCTTT.

The chain recombines TRBV3-1 with TRBJ2-4; the D gene is possibly TRBD1 (6 bases). Trimming stripped 5 bases from V and 8 bases from J, with 16 bases between. There are 14 residues in the CDR3. Germline CDR1 is LGHDT and CDR2 is YNNKEL (reference sequence). The chain's CDR3 is CASSNTGTSDIQYF. In DNA form, the CDR3 reads TGTGCCAGCAGCAATACCGGGACATCGGACATTCAGTACTTC.

V usage is TRBV7-2 and J usage is TRBJ2-1; D remains ambiguous. The CDR3 is made up of 14 amino acids. CDR1 SGHTA and CDR2 FQGNSA come from the germline V gene. V was shortened by 8 bases and J by 1 base, with 12 bases between the two germline ends. CDR3 protein: CASGRAQSYNEQFF. The CDR3, as DNA: TGTGCCAGCGGTCGGGCCCAGTCCTACAATGAGCAGTTCTTC.

About this clonotype: A read error is likely, as this CDR3 ends without the conserved phenylalanine or tryptophan. DNA for the CDR3: TGCGCCAGCAGCCCTACGGAACACGTGGTATTGGGCTACACCCTC. This sequence encodes CASSPTEHVVLGYTL. The chain carries TRBV4-3 and TRBJ1-2, with unresolved D. Trimming cost V 4 bases and J 8 bases, with 20 bases left between them. The germline V gene has CDR1 LGHNA and CDR2 YSLEER. The CDR3 is made up of 15 amino acids.

The CDR3 region has the DNA TGCGCCAGCAGCCAAGATTCATCTCAGCCCCAGCATTTT. It encodes CASSQDSSQPQHF. The V gene is TRBV4-3, the J gene TRBJ1-5; no definite D call. Trimming left V 0 bases short and J 6 bases short, with 6 bases between. Germline V lookup: CDR1 LGHNA, CDR2 YSLEER. The CDR3 consists of 13 residues.

This clonotype has only a few counts. This chain joins TRBV6-2 or TRBV6-3 and TRBJ2-7, with D possibly being TRBD1 (6 bases). Per the germline V gene, CDR1 is MNHEY and CDR2 is SVGEGT. The CDR3 is 14 amino acids. Trimming left V 2 bases short and J 2 bases short, with 10 bases between. The chain's CDR3 is CASSYRGTTYEQYF. For the CDR3, the DNA is TGTGCCAGCAGTTACAGAGGGACAACCTACGAGCAGTACTTC.

This clonotype was counted between two and nine times. The chain employs TRBV11-2 and TRBJ2-5; 7 nucleotides match TRBD2. The DNA end favors TRBJ2-7, so the J call may be wrong. Per the germline V gene, CDR1 is SGHAT and CDR2 is FQNNGV. CDR3 length: 15 amino acids. The CDR3 sequence is CASSPSQRPSGEQYF. CDR3 nucleotides: TGTGCCAGCAGCCCATCACAGCGCCCTAGCGGCGAGCAGTACTTC.

This clonotype was counted a few times. The genes are TRBV6-6 and TRBJ2-3; no clear D. V shed 5 bases and J shed 4 bases, with 16 bases lying between them. CDR1 MNHNY and CDR2 SVGAGI come from the germline V gene (reference sequence). The CDR3 totals 15 residues. In DNA, the CDR3 is TGTGCCAGCAGTCCCACATTGCCAGGTGCAGATACGCAGTATTTT. Protein sequence: CASSPTLPGADTQYF.

This clonotype came up many times. This chain links TRBV3-1 with TRBJ2-5, with D perhaps TRBD1 (6 bases). The CDR3 runs 18 residues. V was clipped by 2 bases and J by 0 bases, with 19 bases between them. The germline gives CDR1 LGHDT, CDR2 YNNKEL (reference sequence). The CDR3 coding sequence is TGTGCCAGCAGCCAAAGAGTTTTGGGGGACACTTACCAAGAGACCCAGTACTTC. Translated: CASSQRVLGDTYQETQYF.

This clonotype came up many times. The rearrangement joins TRBV28 to TRBJ2-7; possible D gene TRBD2, 6 bases. Germline CDR1 and CDR2: MDHEN and SYDVKM. The CDR3 runs 16 residues. V lost 4 bases, J lost 5 bases, and 21 bases lay in between. The CDR3 region has the DNA TGTGCCAGCAGTTCGGCTAGTTCTTTTCGGGGGAACGAGCAGTACTTC. Protein sequence: CASSSASSFRGNEQYF.

This chain joins TRBV6-5 and TRBJ1-1, with D unresolved. This CDR3 spans 13 amino acids. V gave up 6 bases and J gave up 1 base, with 9 bases separating them. Germline V lookup: CDR1 MNHEY, CDR2 SVGAGI. The DNA for the CDR3 is TGTGCCAGCAGATCTCAACCGAACACTGAAGCTTTCTTT. As protein: CASRSQPNTEAFF.

This clonotype was observed at least ten times. The chain employs TRBV2 and TRBJ1-5, with TRBD1 matching 7 bases. Germline-derived CDR1 and CDR2 are SNHLY and FYNNEI. The CDR3 is 13 amino acids. V shed 7 bases and J 7 bases; nucleotides not matched to a gene: 7. The CDR3 DNA follows: TGTGCCAGCAACCTTGACAGGGCCCAGCCCCAGCATTTT. Protein product: CASNLDRAQPQHF.

Only a few counts were recorded for this clonotype. The rearrangement uses TRBV7-2 and TRBJ1-1; D perhaps matches TRBD1 (5 bases). The V and J ends lost 3 bases and 1 base respectively, with 12 bases between them. The CDR3 runs 15 residues. Per germline, CDR1 SGHTA and CDR2 FQGNSA. CDR3 coding DNA: TGTGCCAGCAGCTTGGGCAGGGCGAGGAACACTGAAGCTTTCTTT. It is translated as CASSLGRARNTEAFF.

This clonotype has a count of ten or more. The chain links TRBV15 to TRBJ1-6; D is unclear. V shed 0 bases and J shed 1 base, with 13 bases lying between them. Germline V gives CDR1 LNHNV, CDR2 YYDKDF (reference sequence). The CDR3 has 18 amino acids. The CDR3, as DNA: TGTGCCACCAGCAGAGACAGGTCCGGGTATTCCTATAATTCACCCCTCCACTTT. It specifies CATSRDRSGYSYNSPLHF.

The table lists this clonotype with many counts. The V and J genes are TRBV6-6 and TRBJ2-3; 10 nucleotides agree with TRBD2. Per the germline V gene, CDR1 is MNHNY and CDR2 is SVGAGI (reference sequence). This CDR3 has 17 residues. V trimming: 3 bases; J trimming: 4 bases; junction bases outside the gene matches: 10. CDR3: CASSYGFIAGGADTQYF. In DNA form, the CDR3 reads TGTGCCAGCAGTTATGGGTTTATAGCGGGAGGCGCAGATACGCAGTATTTT.

This clonotype was counted only a few times. The chain uses TRBV18 and TRBJ1-1; D is unclear. The CDR3 contains 12 residues. The V gene lost 6 bases and the J gene lost 4 bases, with 9 bases spanning the gap. The germline gives CDR1 KGHSH, CDR2 LQKENI. CDR3 amino acids: CASSPVITEAFF. CDR3 DNA sequence: TGTGCCAGCTCCCCCGTTATCACTGAAGCTTTCTTT.

This clonotype was detected only a few times. The rearrangement links TRBV27 to TRBJ1-2, with D maybe TRBD1 (5 bases). Trimming took 7 bases from V and 4 from J, leaving 13 bases between them. This CDR3 is 13 amino acids long. Germline CDR1 MNHEY, CDR2 SMNVEV (reference sequence). Written as DNA, the CDR3 is TGTGCCAGCATGTCTAACGGGGGCTATGGCTACACCTTC. Its protein is CASMSNGGYGYTF.

The V call is TRBV28, the J call TRBJ1-5; D not certain. There are 13 residues in the CDR3. Trimming stripped 8 bases from V and 7 bases from J, with 15 bases between. Germline assignment: CDR1 MDHEN and CDR2 SYDVKM. The CDR3 spells CASVPGRGQPQHF. In nucleotides, the CDR3 is TGTGCCAGCGTACCCGGTCGGGGACAGCCCCAGCATTTT.

The chain uses TRBV4-3 and TRBJ1-1; tentative D call: TRBD1 (5 bases). V gave up 0 bases and J gave up 4 bases, with 9 bases separating them. This CDR3 has 14 amino acids. Per the germline V gene, CDR1 is LGHNA and CDR2 is YSLEER. CDR3 coding DNA: TGCGCCAGCAGCCAAGACACGGGGCTCACTGAAGCTTTCTTT. Translated, it gives CASSQDTGLTEAFF.

The chain couples TRBV20-1 to TRBJ2-3; TRBD2 agrees at 9 bases. V was clipped by 6 bases and J by 4 bases; unmatched bases: 8. CDR3 length equals 14 residues. Germline CDR1 DFQATT, CDR2 SNEGSKA (reference sequence). The DNA of the CDR3 is TGCAGTGCATTCGGCGGGAGGGCCGCAGATACGCAGTATTTT. It codes for CSAFGGRAADTQYF.